Sequencing of this T cell receptor (beta chain) was carried out in a study of T cell responses to AZD1222 COVID-19 vaccine. The germline CDR1 and CDR2 sequences are SQVTM and ANQGSEA. The CDR3 length is 12 residues. Trimming left V 4 bases short and J 1 base short, with 4 bases between. Study observations and caveats: The donor group comprised mostly white British people and more females; the analysis possibly underestimated clonal diversity. Unmutated variant regions are reportedly the target of nearly half of TCRs that are spike-specific.

Notes on this clone: The antigen is not known.

Method: immunoSEQ multiplex PCR; TCRdb's copy keeps in-frame clones and lacks some. The profile shows about 77,000 clones, about 92% of them singletons. The sequencing used peripheral blood, collected 28 days after the second AZD1222 dose. This chain connects TRBV29-1 to TRBJ2-2; D gene ambiguous. This TCR came from an adult who received the AZD1222 COVID-19 vaccine. In nucleotides, the CDR3 is TGCAGCGTTGGACAGAACACCGGGGAGCTGTTTTTT. It translates to CSVGQNTGELFF.